Following are 8 T cell receptor beta chains from one sample sequenced in a study of T cell repertoires in cytomegalovirus infection. TCRdb re-derived calls from the reads in MiXCR, one entry per CDR3 protein. The table has about 490,000 distinct CDR3 sequences, roughly 12% seen once. Sequencing was performed on PBMCs. These receptors originate from a human donor in good health (CMV status not recorded). Some clones in this sample may be carry-over from other donors' samples.

This clonotype was seen ten or more times. The V gene is TRBV2, the J gene TRBJ2-1, with TRBD2 matching over 9 bases. Germline lookup yields CDR1 SNHLY and CDR2 FYNNEI. There are 15 residues in the CDR3. V shed 2 bases, J shed 7 bases, and the junction held 6 bases outside the gene matches. This CDR3 is CASSEYGTSLNEQFF. DNA of the CDR3: TGTGCCAGCAGTGAATATGGGACTAGCTTAAATGAGCAGTTCTTC.

In its sample, this clonotype was seen many times. The V call is TRBV7-8, the J call TRBJ2-6, with D perhaps matching TRBD1 (6 bases). Looked up from germline, CDR1 is SGHVS and CDR2 is FQNEAQ. The CDR3 contains 15 residues. V was trimmed by 1 base and J by 2 bases, leaving 6 bases between them. The CDR3: CASSLEGAGANVLTF. The DNA for the CDR3 is TGTGCCAGCAGCTTAGAGGGGGCTGGGGCCAACGTCCTGACTTTC.

This clonotype was found a few times. The chain recombines TRBV7-9 with TRBJ2-3, with TRBD2 matching over 10 bases. The CDR3 covers 16 residues. Germline V CDR1 and CDR2: SEHNR, FQNEAQ (reference sequence). V was clipped by 6 bases and J by 6 bases; unmatched bases: 12. The CDR3 reads CASSLLGAGGPDTQYF. The DNA of the CDR3 is TGTGCCAGCAGTCTCTTAGGAGCGGGAGGGCCCGATACGCAGTATTTT.

This clonotype appeared many times. The rearrangement uses TRBV29-1 and TRBJ2-3; no clear D gene. V lost 2 bases to trimming and J lost 3 bases, with 6 bases between them. The CDR3 totals 12 residues. Germline V gives CDR1 SQVTM, CDR2 ANQGSEA. The CDR3 region is CSVEWNTDTQYF. The CDR3 DNA is TGCAGCGTTGAATGGAATACAGATACGCAGTATTTT.

This clonotype was recorded many times. The chain carries TRBV12-3 or TRBV12-4 and TRBJ1-2, with a possible D match to TRBD1 (5 bases). V shed 5 bases and J shed 6 bases, with 16 bases lying between them. CDR3 length equals 14 residues. CDR3 DNA sequence: TGTGCCAGCAGTCGTCCCGGGACGGACAATGGCTACACCTTC. Amino acids: CASSRPGTDNGYTF.

In its sample, this clonotype was seen many times. The rearrangement links TRBV2 to TRBJ2-7; 9 bases align to TRBD1. J gave up 2 bases and V 5 bases, and 4 bases lay outside the gene matches. The CDR3 loop spans 14 amino acids. Germline-derived CDR1 and CDR2 are SNHLY and FYNNEI. CDR3 amino acids: CASSWDRATYEQYF. The CDR3 coding sequence is TGTGCCAGCAGTTGGGACAGGGCAACCTACGAGCAGTACTTC.

This clonotype was picked up many times. The J gene is TRBJ2-1, the V gene TRBV7-6, with 9 bases fitting TRBD1. The CDR3 consists of 13 residues. Looked up from germline, CDR1 is SGHVS and CDR2 is FNYEAQ. V lost 3 bases, J lost 8 bases, and 2 bases stayed unmatched. The CDR3 region has the DNA TGTGCCAGCAGCTTTACAGGGGGCGATGAGCAGTTCTTC. It yields the protein CASSFTGGDEQFF. Full variable domain (missing parts from reference TRBV7-6 and TRBJ2-1): GAGVSQSPRYKVTKRGQDVALRCDPISGHVSLYWYRQALGQGPEFLTYFNYEAQQDKSGLPNDRFSAERPEGSISTLTIQRTEQRDSAMYRCASSFTGGDEQFFGPGTRLTVL.

This clonotype was counted many times. J is TRBJ2-3 and V is TRBV24-1; D call uncertain. Trimming removed 9 bases at V and 4 bases at J, with 7 bases between. Germline V lookup: CDR1 KGHDR, CDR2 SFDVKD. CDR3 length: 11 residues. The CDR3 sequence: CATGTPDTQYF. CDR3 nucleotides: TGTGCCACCGGAACACCAGATACGCAGTATTTT.